This TCR beta chain was documented in a study of shared clonotypes between healthy human individuals. At the level of the study: CD4 naive and memory got three plates each, CD8 naive two, CD8 memory one. Study-level findings and limits: Limited genetic and exposure-history diversity came from having few donors. Apart from blood, nothing was sampled; tissue repertoires likely differ.

Trimming stripped 4 bases from V and 4 bases from J, with 12 bases between. From germline, CDR1 is SGHKS and CDR2 YYEKEE (reference sequence). The CDR3 runs 14 residues. Naive CD8 populations comprised CD45RO-negative cells positively selected for CCR7, excluding terminally differentiated effector memory CD45RA+ cells. TCRdb's copy holds only in-frame clones and misses some; the assay was immunoSEQ multiplex PCR. This sample has about 2 million clones, with approximately 95% found just once. With respect to this clone: Its antigen is not identified.

The chain joins TRBV5-5 to TRBJ1-5, with D possibly matching TRBD1 (6 bases). The sequence derives from a man between 18 and 35 years old in good health. Sequenced input: naive CD8+ T cells sorted from blood. CDR3 DNA: TGTGCCAGCAGCCTCGGGACAATAAATCAGCCCCAGCATTTT. Residues: CASSLGTINQPQHF.